This T cell receptor (beta chain) was captured by sequencing in a study of blood T cell repertoires in COVID-19 (dated by TCRdb to 2020 to 2022). Regarding the study in general: Collaborator samples came from the United States, Italy and Spain and covered acute and convalescent phases of COVID-19. The prospective study material was composed of cDNA or gDNA derived from T cells, B-cell-depleted T cells, or PBMCs. Deeply sampled blood TCRbeta repertoires from subjects exposed to, actively infected with, or recovered from COVID-19 were included in the dataset. The repertoires were made available in a free public database intended to serve as a resource for research on the immune response to SARS-CoV-2. The samples were drawn from two sources: the first 160 participants of the ongoing ImmuneRACE study, and over 950 subjects contributed by 6 global collaborators. A de-identified subject ID, COVID-19 status, age in years and sex were almost always included in the sample metadata. Where available, HLA class I and class II types were taken from metadata supplied by the sample provider and were not determined by assay-based typing.

Study-wide conclusions, independent of this receptor: The amount of clinical and demographic metadata varied by source and participant and was provided uncurated.

On this clone: There is no known antigen for this receptor. The record has no base qualities; no much larger clone is one base away.

TCRbeta CDR3 regions were amplified from genomic DNA using the immunoSEQ Assay, a bias-controlled multiplex PCR. In the authors' own workflow: Nucleated cell counts per sample were estimated from amplification of reference gene primers within the assay. To quantify the absolute abundance of each unique TCRbeta CDR3 rearrangement, sequence reads were collapsed and filtered. For each sample, productive Simpson clonality was calculated as the square root of Simpson's diversity index across productive rearrangements. TCRdb mirrors the immuneACCESS table, restricted to in-frame sequences. Some clones are absent from its copies; in checked studies, under half trace to an unresolved V gene, and the reason for the others is unknown. D and trimming come from the DNA, and the V and J calls and clone size come from that table. This sample holds under 250,000 clones; 83% were observed only once. The ten largest account for more than 4.5% of the sample.

V is pruned by 6 bases and J by 5 bases, leaving 5 bases of the junction without a gene match. CDR1 WSHSY and CDR2 SAAADI are derived from the germline V gene. The CDR3 numbers 14 residues from cysteine through phenylalanine. The retained sequence is limited to the CDR3, 42 bases, with the frame set at the first base. Participants in the prospective study were enrolled through a virtual design, were aged roughly 18 to 100 years, and lived in about 25 United States geographic areas. To assign participants to cohorts, the prospective study relied on clinical history that participants themselves reported in a screening survey and a study questionnaire. Exposed participants were defined as having been in contact with someone with a PCR-confirmed or clinician-diagnosed COVID-19 case within 2 weeks of study entry. Each participant in the prospective study had whole blood, serum and a nasopharyngeal or oropharyngeal swab collected by mobile phlebotomists. Over a roughly 2-month period, participants in the prospective study had the option of providing additional blood draws and questionnaires. Before DNA extraction, prospective study blood samples were shipped either frozen or at room temperature.

The chain links TRBV10-2 with TRBJ2-4, and 9 bases in between align with TRBD1. The specimen sequenced was PBMCs or T cells enriched from blood (not recorded which). This receptor was identified in a woman aged 45-65 years who had been exposed to COVID-19. The DNA sequence is given as TGCGCCAGCAGACTGGGACAGGGTCAAAACATTCAGTACTTC. This yields the protein CASRLGQGQNIQYF.